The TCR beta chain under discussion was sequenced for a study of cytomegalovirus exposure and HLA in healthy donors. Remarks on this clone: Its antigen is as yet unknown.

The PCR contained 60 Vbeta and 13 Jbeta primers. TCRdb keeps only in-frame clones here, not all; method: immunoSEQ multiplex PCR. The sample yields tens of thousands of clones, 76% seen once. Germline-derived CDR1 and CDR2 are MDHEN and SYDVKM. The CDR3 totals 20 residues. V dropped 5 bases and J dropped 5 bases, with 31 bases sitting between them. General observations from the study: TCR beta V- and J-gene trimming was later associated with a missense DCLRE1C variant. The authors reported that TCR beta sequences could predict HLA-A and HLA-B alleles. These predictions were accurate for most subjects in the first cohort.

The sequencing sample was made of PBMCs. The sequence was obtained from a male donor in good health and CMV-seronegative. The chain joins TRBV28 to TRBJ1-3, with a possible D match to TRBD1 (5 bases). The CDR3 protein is CASSAWGGRGSGPLRNTIYF. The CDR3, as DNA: TGTGCCAGCAGTGCCTGGGGGGGGAGGGGAAGTGGGCCTTTAAGAAACACCATATATTTT.